This T cell receptor beta chain was found in a study of cytotoxic CD8 clonotypes in ibrutinib-treated CLL. About the study: Enrolment comprised some twelve relapsed/refractory and more than 14 treatment-naive patients; roughly 18 were IGHV unmutated. On average, each sample had a few hundred thousand productive templates and approximately 85,000 productive rearrangements.

TCRdb's table, derived via immunoSEQ multiplex PCR, lists solely in-frame clones and lacks some. The data show 20,000 to 30,000 clones, 70% to 75% seen once. Notes on this clone: Its antigen is unidentified.

About 2 micrograms of genomic DNA, which was extracted from cryopreserved PBMCs, served as the material used for the TCR beta libraries. The CDR3 totals 15 residues. Germline CDR1 is SGHRS and CDR2 is YFSETQ. V lost 0 bases, J lost 0 bases, and 7 bases lay in between. Broader study findings: At progression, clonality fell back toward baseline after rising at ibrutinib response.

This receptor was taken from a human donor with chronic lymphocytic leukemia. The sample was PBMCs, taken after 12 months of ibrutinib treatment. This chain links TRBV5-1 with TRBJ1-3; TRBD1 is a possible D gene (6 bases). CDR3 loop: CASSLGQASGNTIYF. The CDR3 DNA reads as TGCGCCAGCAGCTTGGGACAGGCCTCTGGAAACACCATATATTTT.